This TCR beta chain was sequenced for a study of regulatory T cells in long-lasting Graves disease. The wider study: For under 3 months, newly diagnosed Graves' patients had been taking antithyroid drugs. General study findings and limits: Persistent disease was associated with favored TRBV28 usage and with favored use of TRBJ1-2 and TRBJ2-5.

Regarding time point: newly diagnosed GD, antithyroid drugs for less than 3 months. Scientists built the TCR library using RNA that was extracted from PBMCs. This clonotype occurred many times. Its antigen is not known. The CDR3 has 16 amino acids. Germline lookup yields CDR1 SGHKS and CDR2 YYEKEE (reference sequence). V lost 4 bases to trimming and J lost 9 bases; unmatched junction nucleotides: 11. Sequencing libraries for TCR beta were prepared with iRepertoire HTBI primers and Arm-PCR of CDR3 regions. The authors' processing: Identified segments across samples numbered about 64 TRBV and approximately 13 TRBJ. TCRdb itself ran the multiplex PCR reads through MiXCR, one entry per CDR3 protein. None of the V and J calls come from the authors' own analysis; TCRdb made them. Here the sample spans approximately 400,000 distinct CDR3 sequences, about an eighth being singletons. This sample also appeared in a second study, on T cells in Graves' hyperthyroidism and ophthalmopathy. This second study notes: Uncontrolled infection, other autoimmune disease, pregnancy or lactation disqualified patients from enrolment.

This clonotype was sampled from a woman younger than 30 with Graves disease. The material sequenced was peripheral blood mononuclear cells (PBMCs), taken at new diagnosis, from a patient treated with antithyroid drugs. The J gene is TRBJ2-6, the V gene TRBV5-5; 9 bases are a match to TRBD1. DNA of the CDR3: TGTGCCAGCAGCCTTAGCCCCGGGACAGGGATCAACGTCCTGACTTTC. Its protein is CASSLSPGTGINVLTF.